This T cell receptor (beta chain) was captured in a study of T cell responses to AZD1222 COVID-19 vaccine. Data came from immunoSEQ multiplex PCR; TCRdb stores just in-frame clones and leaves some out. The repertoire holds 150,000 or so clones, about nine tenths seen once, with 1.5% to 2% in the top ten. This TCR came from an adult in good health. The sample here was peripheral blood, taken on day 0 of AZD1222 vaccination.

Here the CDR3 DNA reads TGTGCCAGCAGACGGACAGGGGGAGGCGAGCAGTACTTC. It yields the protein CASRRTGGGEQYF. The chain recombines TRBV28 with TRBJ2-7; 10 positions match TRBD1. The germline V gene has CDR1 MDHEN and CDR2 SYDVKM. The CDR3 runs 13 residues. V trimming: 6 bases; J trimming: 6 bases; junction bases outside the gene matches: 5.